Below, one T cell receptor (beta chain) is given with its context. This entry comes from a study of response to subunit inactivated influenza vaccine. TCRdb fed the RT-PCR reads into MiXCR, producing one record per CDR3 protein. The profile covers 500,000 to 600,000 distinct CDR3 sequences, with more than 15% appearing a single time and 3% to 3.5% taken by the ten largest. The receptor comes from a man in his fifties or sixties who received an inactivated influenza vaccine. This sample comprised CD4+ T cells sorted from PBMCs, obtained roughly 24 months after vaccination.

This CDR3 reads CASSFGGRAEETQYF. DNA of the CDR3: TGTGCCAGCAGTTTCGGCGGGAGGGCCGAAGAGACCCAGTACTTC. The gene calls are TRBV12-3 or TRBV12-4 and TRBJ2-5; 9 positions match TRBD2. J was trimmed by 3 bases and V by 3 bases; bases with no gene match: 5. This CDR3 comprises 15 residues.